This section outlines one TCR beta chain sequence together with its context. As yet, its antigen is unknown. In germline, CDR1 is DFQATT, CDR2 SNEGSKA (reference sequence). This CDR3 region has 12 residues. V was trimmed by 6 bases and J by 5 bases, leaving 11 bases between them. The TCR beta CDR3 regions underwent amplification from RNA transcripts. An initial RT-PCR round employing HTBI primers preceded a second-round multiplex PCR. TCRdb re-called the multiplex PCR reads with MiXCR, one entry per CDR3 protein. This sample carries about 740,000 distinct CDR3 sequences, roughly two fifths of them seen once, and the ten largest clones take roughly 46%. The sample is drawn from a study of Graves' ophthalmopathy and Graves' hyperthyroidism. Points from the study as a whole: Detection in blood was also observed for most expanded thyroid clonotypes above 0.001 frequency.

Where ophthalmopathy was present, donors had moderate-to-severe activity, CAS ≥3, NOSPECS ≥4 and duration under 3 months. The sequenced sample was peripheral blood. This clonotype originated in an adult man with Graves' ophthalmopathy. The rearrangement joins TRBV20-1 to TRBJ1-5, with no clear D. The CDR3 protein is CSAQHGDQPQHF. The CDR3 DNA sequence: TGCAGTGCCCAGCATGGCGATCAGCCCCAGCATTTT.